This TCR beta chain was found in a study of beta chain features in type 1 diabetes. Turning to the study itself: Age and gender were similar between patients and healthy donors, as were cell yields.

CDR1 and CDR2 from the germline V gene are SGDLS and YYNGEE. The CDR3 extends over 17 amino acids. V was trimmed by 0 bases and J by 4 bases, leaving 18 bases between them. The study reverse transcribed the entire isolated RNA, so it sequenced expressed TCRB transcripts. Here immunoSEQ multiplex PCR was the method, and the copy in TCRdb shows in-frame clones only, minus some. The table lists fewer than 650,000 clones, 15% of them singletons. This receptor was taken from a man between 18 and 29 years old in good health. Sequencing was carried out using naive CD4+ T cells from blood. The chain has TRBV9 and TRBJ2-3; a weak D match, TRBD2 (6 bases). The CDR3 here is CASSVDRSSGVPDTQYF. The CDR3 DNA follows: TGTGCCAGCAGCGTAGATCGTTCGTCGGGAGTGCCAGATACGCAGTATTTT.